The entry below gives a single T cell receptor beta chain sequence along with its context. The antigen remains undetermined. This record comes from a study of T cell responses to AZD1222 COVID-19 vaccine. On the study more broadly: Pooled samples include second doses given at about 4 or 12 weeks. General study results and limits: Close to half of all spike-specific TCRs reportedly target regions of the variants that are unmutated. Donors in the cohort were predominantly white British and more often female, and clonal diversity was possibly underestimated. Spike-specific TCR depth and breadth grew after two AZD1222 doses.

Trimming removed 7 bases at V and 6 bases at J, with 13 bases between. CDR1 is SGDLS, CDR2 YYNGEE, per germline. The CDR3 totals 13 residues. Sequencing was performed with immunoSEQ multiplex PCR; in TCRdb, only in-frame clones are kept and a portion is missing. Of 150,000 to 200,000 clones listed, around 88% were seen once; the top ten hold approximately 0.5%. The chain couples TRBV9 to TRBJ2-2; TRBD2 is a possible D gene (6 bases). This sample comprised peripheral blood, obtained on day 0 of AZD1222 vaccination. The sequence was collected from an adult in good health. In DNA, the CDR3 is TGTGCCAGCGGGCAGGGAGGACCCGGGGAGCTGTTTTTT. Residues: CASGQGGPGELFF.